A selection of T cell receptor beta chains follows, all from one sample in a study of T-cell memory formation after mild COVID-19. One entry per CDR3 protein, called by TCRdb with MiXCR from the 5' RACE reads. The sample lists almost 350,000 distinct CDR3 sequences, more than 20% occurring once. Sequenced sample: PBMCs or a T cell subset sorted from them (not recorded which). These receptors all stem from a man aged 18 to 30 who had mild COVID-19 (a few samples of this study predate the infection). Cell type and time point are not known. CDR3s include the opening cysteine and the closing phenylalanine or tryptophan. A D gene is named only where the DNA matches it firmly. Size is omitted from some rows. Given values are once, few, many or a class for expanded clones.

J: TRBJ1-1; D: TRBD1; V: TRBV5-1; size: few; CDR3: CASTRQGRTEAFF; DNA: TGCGCCAGCACCCGACAGGGGCGCACTGAAGCTTTCTTT
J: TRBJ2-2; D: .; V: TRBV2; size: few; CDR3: CASGGLRNTGELFF; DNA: TGTGCCAGCGGGGGACTCAGGAACACCGGGGAGCTGTTTTTT
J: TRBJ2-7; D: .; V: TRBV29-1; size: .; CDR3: CSVVPIEGREQYF; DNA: TGCAGCGTTGTCCCTATAGAGGGCCGCGAGCAGTACTTC
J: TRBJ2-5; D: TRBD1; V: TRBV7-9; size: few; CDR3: CASSFPGTAMGETQYF; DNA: TGTGCCAGCAGCTTCCCGGGGACAGCTATGGGAGAGACCCAGTACTTC
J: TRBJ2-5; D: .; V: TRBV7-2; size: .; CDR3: CASSLSRGQETQYF; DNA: TGTGCCAGCAGCTTATCTAGGGGGCAAGAGACCCAGTACTTC
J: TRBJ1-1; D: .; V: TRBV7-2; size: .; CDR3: CASSSDPSRDNTEAFF; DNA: TGTGCCAGCAGCTCCGATCCATCCCGGGACAACACTGAAGCTTTCTTT
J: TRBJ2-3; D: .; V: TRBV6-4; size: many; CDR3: CASSDGEGTDTQYF; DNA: TGTGCCAGCAGTGACGGGGAGGGCACAGATACGCAGTATTTT
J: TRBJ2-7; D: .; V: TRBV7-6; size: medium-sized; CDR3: CASSLGLSYEQYF; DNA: TGTGCCAGCAGCTTAGGTCTCTCCTACGAGCAGTACTTC
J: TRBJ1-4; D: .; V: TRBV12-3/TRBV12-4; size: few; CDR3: CASSLFNEKLFF; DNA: TGTGCCAGCAGTTTATTTAATGAAAAACTGTTTTTT
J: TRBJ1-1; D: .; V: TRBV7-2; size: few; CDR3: CASRFGQSANTEAFF; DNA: TGTGCCAGCAGATTTGGACAGTCCGCTAACACTGAAGCTTTCTTT
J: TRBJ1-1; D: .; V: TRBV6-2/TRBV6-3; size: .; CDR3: CASSRSGRDTEAFF; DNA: TGTGCCAGCAGTAGGTCCGGGAGAGACACTGAAGCTTTCTTT
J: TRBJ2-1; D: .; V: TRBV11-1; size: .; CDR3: CASSPRLEGGHNEQFF; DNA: TGTGCCAGCAGCCCGCGACTAGAGGGGGGCCACAATGAGCAGTTCTTC
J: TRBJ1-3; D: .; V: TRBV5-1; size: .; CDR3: CASRPSSGNTIYF; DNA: TGCGCCAGCAGACCCAGCTCTGGAAACACCATATATTTT
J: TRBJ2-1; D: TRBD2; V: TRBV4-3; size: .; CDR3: CASSQNSGGRYEQFF; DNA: TGCGCCAGCAGCCAGAATAGCGGGGGGCGTTATGAGCAGTTCTTC
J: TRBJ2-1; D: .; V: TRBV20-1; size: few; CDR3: CSARDDLGAGKNEQFF; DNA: TGCAGTGCTAGAGATGATTTGGGGGCCGGGAAGAATGAGCAGTTCTTC
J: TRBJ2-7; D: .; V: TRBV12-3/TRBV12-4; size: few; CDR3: CASRNRGWGEQYF; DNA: TGTGCCAGCAGAAATAGGGGTTGGGGCGAGCAGTACTTC
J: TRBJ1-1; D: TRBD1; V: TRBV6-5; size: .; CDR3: CASRQGVGAEAFF; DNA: TGTGCCAGCAGGCAGGGGGTAGGAGCTGAAGCTTTCTTT
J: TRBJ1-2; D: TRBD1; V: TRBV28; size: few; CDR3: CASGGGRGRNYGYTF; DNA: TGTGCCAGCGGGGGGGGCAGGGGGAGGAACTATGGCTACACCTTC
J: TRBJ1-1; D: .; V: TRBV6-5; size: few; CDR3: CASTGGIGTEAFF; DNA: TGTGCCAGCACGGGGGGAATTGGCACTGAAGCTTTCTTT
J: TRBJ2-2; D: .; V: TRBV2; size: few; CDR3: CASNTGTPYTGELFF; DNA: TGTGCCAGCAATACCGGGACTCCATACACCGGGGAGCTGTTTTTT
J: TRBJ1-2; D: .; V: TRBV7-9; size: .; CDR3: CASSSTDSANYGYTF; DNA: TGTGCCAGCAGCTCAACTGACAGCGCTAACTATGGCTACACCTTC
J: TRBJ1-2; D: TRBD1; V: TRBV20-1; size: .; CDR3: CSASPTGGLSHGYTF; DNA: TGCAGTGCTAGTCCCACAGGGGGCCTATCACATGGCTACACCTTC
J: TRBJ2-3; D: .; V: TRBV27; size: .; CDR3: CASRPPPFDTQYF; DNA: TGTGCCAGCCGTCCGCCGCCTTTCGATACGCAGTATTTT
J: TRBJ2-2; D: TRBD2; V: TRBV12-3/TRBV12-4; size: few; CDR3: CASGQRSGGGSGELFF; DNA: TGTGCCAGCGGGCAGCGCTCGGGGGGTGGGTCCGGGGAGCTGTTTTTT
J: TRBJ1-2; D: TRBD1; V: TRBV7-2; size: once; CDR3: CASSRDRGNNYGYTF; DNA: TGTGCCAGCAGCCGAGACAGGGGTAACAACTATGGCTACACCTTC
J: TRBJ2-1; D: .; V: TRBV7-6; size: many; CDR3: CASSPPGLYNEQFF; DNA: TGTGCCAGCAGCCCCCCAGGGTTGTACAATGAGCAGTTCTTC
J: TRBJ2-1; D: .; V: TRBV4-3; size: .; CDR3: CASSQEGGRGVSEQFF; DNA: TGCGCCAGCAGCCAAGAAGGAGGCAGGGGGGTCAGTGAGCAGTTCTTC
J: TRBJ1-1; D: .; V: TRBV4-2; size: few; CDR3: CASSQSAYAAEAFF; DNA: TGTGCCAGCAGCCAATCCGCTTACGCGGCCGAAGCTTTCTTT
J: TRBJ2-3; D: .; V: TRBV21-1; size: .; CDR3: CASSNLGKADTQYF; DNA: TGTGCCAGCAGCAATTTGGGCAAGGCAGATACGCAGTATTTT
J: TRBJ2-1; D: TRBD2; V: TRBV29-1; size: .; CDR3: CSVGPAGAGNEQFF; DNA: TGCAGCGTTGGCCCAGCGGGGGCGGGCAATGAGCAGTTCTTC
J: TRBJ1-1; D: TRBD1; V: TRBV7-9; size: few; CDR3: CASSLLTGGRGTEAFF; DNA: TGTGCCAGCAGCTTACTCACAGGGGGCAGGGGGACTGAAGCTTTCTTT
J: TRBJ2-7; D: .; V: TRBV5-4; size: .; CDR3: CASSLLQIGSEQYF; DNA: TGTGCCAGCAGCCTCCTGCAGATCGGCTCCGAGCAGTACTTC
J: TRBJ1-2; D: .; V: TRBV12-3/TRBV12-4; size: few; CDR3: CASEGSDPSNYGYTF; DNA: TGTGCCAGCGAAGGCTCGGATCCTTCTAACTATGGCTACACCTTC
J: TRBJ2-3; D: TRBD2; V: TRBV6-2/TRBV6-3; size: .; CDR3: CASSSLAGDPDTQYF; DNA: TGTGCCAGCAGTTCCCTAGCGGGGGATCCAGATACGCAGTATTTT
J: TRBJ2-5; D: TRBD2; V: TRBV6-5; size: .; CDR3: CASRATSGGQETQYF; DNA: TGTGCCAGCAGAGCGACTAGCGGGGGCCAAGAGACCCAGTACTTC